A selection of T cell receptor beta chains follows, all from one sample in a study of blood T cell repertoires in COVID-19. Measured with immunoSEQ multiplex PCR; TCRdb has only the in-frame clones, and not every one. The sample consists of about 270,000 clones, about 88% of them appearing once. Sequencing was done on a sample of PBMCs or T cells enriched from blood (not recorded which). The origin of the receptors is a woman in her 50s who had recovered from COVID-19. Both conserved end residues are part of each CDR3. Fields, in order: V gene, J gene, D gene, CDR3 protein. D genes are given only for firm matches.

V: TRBV11-2
J: TRBJ2-5
D: TRBD2
CDR3: CASSNFGGGQETQYF

V: TRBV5-5
J: TRBJ2-7
D: TRBD1
CDR3: CASSPSDRVIAYEQYF

V: TRBV4-3
J: TRBJ1-4
D: TRBD1
CDR3: CASSQEGARSEKLFF

V: TRBV27
J: TRBJ1-1
D: .
CDR3: CASSYGLSMNTEAFF

V: TRBV7-3
J: TRBJ1-3
D: .
CDR3: CASSLTTQASGNTIYF

V: TRBV4-1
J: TRBJ1-3
D: .
CDR3: CASSRTVGSGNTIYF

V: TRBV19
J: TRBJ1-1
D: .
CDR3: CASSGHPGKDTEAFF

V: TRBV27
J: TRBJ1-5
D: .
CDR3: CASSPTGWNQPQHF

V: TRBV6-5
J: TRBJ1-1
D: TRBD1
CDR3: CASSLGDRMNTEAFF

V: TRBV5-4
J: TRBJ1-2
D: TRBD1
CDR3: CASSYDRGRNYGYTF

V: TRBV2
J: TRBJ2-3
D: .
CDR3: CASCPGGRFRDTQYF

V: TRBV7-9
J: TRBJ1-1
D: TRBD1
CDR3: CASSIRQGDNTEAFF

V: TRBV28
J: TRBJ1-1
D: .
CDR3: CASSQRDKNTEAFF

V: TRBV28
J: TRBJ1-5
D: .
CDR3: CASSSGVGPQHF

V: TRBV7-2
J: TRBJ2-5
D: TRBD2
CDR3: CASSGSGLAGGGQETQYF

V: TRBV18
J: TRBJ2-1
D: TRBD2
CDR3: CASSPGEGTLDEQFF

V: TRBV29-1
J: TRBJ2-1
D: .
CDR3: CSVGRETVSYNEQFF

V: TRBV7-9
J: TRBJ1-2
D: TRBD1
CDR3: CASSTQGGLYGYTF

V: TRBV9
J: TRBJ2-1
D: .
CDR3: CASSPWSSYNEQFF

V: TRBV11-2
J: TRBJ2-5
D: TRBD2
CDR3: CASSRTSGRQGETQYF

V: TRBV7-3
J: TRBJ2-1
D: .
CDR3: CASSLRFGVGSYNEQFF

V: TRBV3-1/TRBV3-2
J: TRBJ2-1
D: TRBD1
CDR3: CASTSAGDRENEQFF

V: TRBV7-2
J: TRBJ2-4
D: .
CDR3: CASSSRDGRGNIQYF

V: TRBV28
J: TRBJ1-2
D: .
CDR3: CASSLSQPRGYTF

V: TRBV4-3
J: TRBJ2-3
D: TRBD2
CDR3: CASSQGAGGPLDTQYF

V: TRBV11-3
J: TRBJ2-7
D: .
CDR3: CASSLGSSYEQYF

V: TRBV7-9
J: TRBJ2-1
D: TRBD2
CDR3: CASSVKKTSGSDEQFF

V: TRBV28
J: TRBJ1-4
D: TRBD1
CDR3: CASSLWQGENEKLFF

V: TRBV9
J: TRBJ1-2
D: .
CDR3: CASSIQGRGYLAYTF

V: TRBV11-2
J: TRBJ2-3
D: .
CDR3: CASSLWTVKKGADTQYF

V: TRBV9
J: TRBJ2-1
D: TRBD2
CDR3: CASSVGTSGNNEQFF

V: TRBV10-3
J: TRBJ2-7
D: .
CDR3: CAISDVDTSYEQYF

V: TRBV7-8
J: TRBJ2-4
D: .
CDR3: CASSPEVAKNIQYF

V: TRBV29-1
J: TRBJ2-1
D: TRBD2
CDR3: CSVPSGVSYNEQFF

V: TRBV6-5
J: TRBJ2-7
D: TRBD1
CDR3: CASRVTGGGEQYF

V: TRBV18
J: TRBJ2-1
D: TRBD1
CDR3: CASSLTGDSYNEQFF

V: TRBV10-2
J: TRBJ1-6
D: TRBD1
CDR3: CASKTGGSSPLHF

V: TRBV6-5
J: TRBJ1-1
D: .
CDR3: CASRTEEGTEAFF

V: TRBV27
J: TRBJ1-2
D: .
CDR3: CASRDRNYGYTF

V: TRBV5-1
J: TRBJ2-3
D: TRBD2
CDR3: CASSAGLAADTQYF

V: TRBV18
J: TRBJ1-2
D: .
CDR3: CASSRGSSTNYGYTF

V: TRBV15
J: TRBJ1-5
D: .
CDR3: CATTNMNQPQHF

V: TRBV4-1
J: TRBJ1-3
D: .
CDR3: CASSQENSRSGNTIYF

V: TRBV7-2
J: TRBJ2-7
D: .
CDR3: CASSLAPSSYEQYF

V: TRBV9
J: TRBJ2-7
D: TRBD2
CDR3: CASSVAASSGWNEQYF

V: TRBV5-1
J: TRBJ1-4
D: .
CDR3: CASSLYSLNEKLFF

V: TRBV28
J: TRBJ2-1
D: .
CDR3: CASSSLDLAQYNEQFF

V: TRBV7-9
J: TRBJ1-2
D: .
CDR3: CASSLNTGRVTNGYTF

V: TRBV7-2
J: TRBJ1-5
D: TRBD1
CDR3: CASSLGVGQGSFGNQPQHF

V: TRBV10-3
J: TRBJ1-1
D: .
CDR3: CAISQQEGNTEAFF

V: TRBV19
J: TRBJ1-5
D: .
CDR3: CASSTPGSKNQPQHF

V: TRBV10-2
J: TRBJ2-1
D: .
CDR3: CASRAFGRDDNEQFF

V: TRBV23-1
J: TRBJ1-2
D: .
CDR3: CASSQSSQDYGYTF

V: TRBV5-6
J: TRBJ2-7
D: .
CDR3: CASSLMGRLIYEQYF

V: TRBV19
J: TRBJ1-2
D: .
CDR3: CASTDSDYGYTF

V: TRBV28
J: TRBJ2-3
D: .
CDR3: CASSLLRGYSTDTQYF

V: TRBV28
J: TRBJ1-4
D: .
CDR3: CASRTRGWEKLFF

V: TRBV30
J: TRBJ2-3
D: TRBD2
CDR3: CASRLAGVVTQYF

V: TRBV11-3
J: TRBJ2-5
D: TRBD1
CDR3: CASSYRTGIQETQYF